This T cell receptor beta chain was observed in a study of T cells in Graves' hyperthyroidism and ophthalmopathy. Ten or more counts support this clonotype. The target antigen is unknown. Germline CDR1 DFQATT, CDR2 SNEGSKA (reference sequence). This CDR3 region has 11 residues. With 6 bases removed from V and 8 bases from J, the gap between germline ends came to 14 bases. Amplification of TCR beta CDR3 regions used RNA as the template. In the first-round RT-PCR of the TCR CDR3, the HTBI primer set was used. TCRdb re-called the multiplex PCR reads through MiXCR, storing one row per CDR3 protein. Here the sample spans a few hundred thousand distinct CDR3 sequences, 15% to 18% being singletons. Study conclusions and caveats: By a 13 V-J model, ophthalmopathy was set apart from stable hyperthyroidism.

Diagnoses were made from clinical symptoms, serum measures (thyroxine and TRAb), thyroid ultrasound and orbital computed tomography. The sequence came from a woman in her twenties or thirties with Graves' hyperthyroidism. Sequenced sample: blood. This chain links TRBV20-1 with TRBJ2-7; D gene ambiguous. The DNA of the CDR3 is TGCAGTGCGCCCGGCCTCGGCCAGCAGTACTTC. Its protein is CSAPGLGQQYF.